The source of this TCR beta chain is a study of control samples from healthy donors and cancer patients. The CDR3 covers 15 residues. Looked up from germline, CDR1 is LGHNA and CDR2 is YNFKEQ. With 4 bases removed from V and 8 bases from J, the gap between germline ends came to 18 bases. Clones were sequenced by immunoSEQ multiplex PCR, and TCRdb holds only the in-frame ones, with some missing. The sample table sets out some 180,000 clones. V gene TRBV4-2 combines with J gene TRBJ2-1; no clear D. Sequencing input: blood. The origin of this receptor is a woman under 40 in good health. The CDR3 protein is CASSLAGLTLDEQFF. As DNA, the CDR3 is TGTGCCAGCAGCCTTGCTGGGCTCACCTTGGATGAGCAGTTCTTC.